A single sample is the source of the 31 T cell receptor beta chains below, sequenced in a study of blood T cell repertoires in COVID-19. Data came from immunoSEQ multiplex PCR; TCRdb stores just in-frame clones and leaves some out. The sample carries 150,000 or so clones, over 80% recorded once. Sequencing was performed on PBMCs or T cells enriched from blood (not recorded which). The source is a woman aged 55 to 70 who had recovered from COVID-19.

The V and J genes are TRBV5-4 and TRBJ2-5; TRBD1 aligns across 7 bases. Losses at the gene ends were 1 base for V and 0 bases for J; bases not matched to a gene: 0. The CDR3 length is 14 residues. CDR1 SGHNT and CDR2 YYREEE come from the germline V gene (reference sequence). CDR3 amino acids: CASSLTGDQETQYF. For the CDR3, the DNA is TGTGCCAGCAGCTTGACAGGGGACCAAGAGACCCAGTACTTC.

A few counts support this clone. This chain's CDR3 is CASSVAGDRDYEQYF. The CDR3, as DNA: TGTGCCAGCAGTGTAGCAGGGGATAGGGACTACGAGCAGTACTTC. The chain is built from TRBV6-1 and TRBJ2-7, with D possibly being TRBD1 (6 bases). V dropped 4 bases and J dropped 3 bases, with 16 bases sitting between them. The CDR3 consists of 15 residues. CDR1 MNHNS and CDR2 SASEGT come from the germline V gene.

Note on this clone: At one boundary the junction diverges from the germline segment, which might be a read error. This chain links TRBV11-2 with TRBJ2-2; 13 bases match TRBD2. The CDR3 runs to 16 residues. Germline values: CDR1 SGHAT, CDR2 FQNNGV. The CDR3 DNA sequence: TGTGCCAGCAGCACCGGACTAGCGGGAGTCACCGGGGAACTGTTTTTT. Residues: CASSTGLAGVTGELFF.

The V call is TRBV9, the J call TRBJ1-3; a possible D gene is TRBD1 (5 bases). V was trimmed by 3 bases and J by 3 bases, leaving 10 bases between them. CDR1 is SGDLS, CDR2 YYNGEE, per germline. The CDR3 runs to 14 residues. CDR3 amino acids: CASSAAQGGNTIYF. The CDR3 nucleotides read TGTGCCAGCAGCGCCGCGCAGGGTGGAAACACCATATATTTT. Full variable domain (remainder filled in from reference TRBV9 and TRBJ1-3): DSGVTQTPKHLITATGQRVTLRCSPRSGDLSVYWYQQSLDQGLQFLIQYYNGEERAKGNILERFSAQQFPDLHSELNLSSLELGDSALYFCASSAAQGGNTIYFGEGSWLTVV.

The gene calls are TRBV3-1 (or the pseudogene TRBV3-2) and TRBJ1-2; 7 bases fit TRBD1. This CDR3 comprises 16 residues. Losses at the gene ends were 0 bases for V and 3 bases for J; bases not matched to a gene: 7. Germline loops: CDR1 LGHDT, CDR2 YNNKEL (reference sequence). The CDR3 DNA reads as TGTGCCAGCAGCCAAGATTTGGCAGGGGGTCACTATGGCTACACCTTC. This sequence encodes CASSQDLAGGHYGYTF.

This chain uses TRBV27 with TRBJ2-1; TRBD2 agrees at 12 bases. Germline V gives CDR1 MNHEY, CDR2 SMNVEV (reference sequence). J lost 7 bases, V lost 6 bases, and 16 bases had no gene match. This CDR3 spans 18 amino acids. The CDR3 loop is CASRPWRLAGGPGNEQFF. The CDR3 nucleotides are TGTGCCAGCAGGCCTTGGAGGCTAGCGGGAGGGCCGGGGAATGAGCAGTTCTTC.

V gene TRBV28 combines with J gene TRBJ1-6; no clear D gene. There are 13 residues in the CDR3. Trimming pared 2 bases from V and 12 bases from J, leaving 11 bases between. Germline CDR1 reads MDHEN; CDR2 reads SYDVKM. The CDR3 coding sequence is TGTGCCAGCAGTTTAGGCCCAGGTCAACCCCTCCACTTT. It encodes CASSLGPGQPLHF.

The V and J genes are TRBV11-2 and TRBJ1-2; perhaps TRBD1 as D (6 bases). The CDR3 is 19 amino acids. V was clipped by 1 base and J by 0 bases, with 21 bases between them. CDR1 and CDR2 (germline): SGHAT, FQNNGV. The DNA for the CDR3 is TGTGCCAGCAGCTTAGGAGCCAAGGGGGGGAAGAAAACTAACTATGGCTACACCTTC. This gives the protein CASSLGAKGGKKTNYGYTF.

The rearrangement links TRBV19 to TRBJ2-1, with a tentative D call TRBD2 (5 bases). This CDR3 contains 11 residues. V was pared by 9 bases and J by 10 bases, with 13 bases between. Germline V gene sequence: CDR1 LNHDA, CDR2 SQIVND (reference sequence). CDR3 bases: TGTGCCAGCCTCATCCGGGGAGAGCAGTTCTTC. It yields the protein CASLIRGEQFF. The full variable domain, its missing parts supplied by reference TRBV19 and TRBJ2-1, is DGGITQSPKYLFRKEGQNVTLSCEQNLNHDAMYWYRQDPGQGLRLIYYSQIVNDFQKGDIAEGYSVSREKKESFPLTVTSAQKNPTAFYLCASLIRGEQFFGPGTRLTVL.

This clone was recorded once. The CDR3 DNA is TGTGCCAGCAGCTTTTCGCCCCACAGAGGAGGGACTGAAGCTTTCTTT. Its translation is CASSFSPHRGGTEAFF. V gene TRBV7-6 combines with J gene TRBJ1-1; no clear D gene. The CDR3 spans 16 residues. V was shortened by 3 bases and J by 5 bases, with 19 bases between the two germline ends. From germline, CDR1 is SGHVS and CDR2 FNYEAQ.

CDR3 residues: CASSSDRGQDTIYF. The CDR3 nucleotides are TGTGCCAGCTCTTCGGACAGGGGGCAGGACACCATATATTTT. This chain uses TRBV18 with TRBJ1-3; 11 bases fit TRBD1. The trim removed 6 bases at V and 8 bases at J, leaving 6 bases unmatched. Germline V gives CDR1 KGHSH, CDR2 LQKENI. The CDR3 is 14 amino acids.

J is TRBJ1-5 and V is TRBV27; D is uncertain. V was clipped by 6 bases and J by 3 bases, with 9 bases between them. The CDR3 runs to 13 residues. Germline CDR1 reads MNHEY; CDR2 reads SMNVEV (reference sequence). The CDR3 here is CASSPWANQPQHF. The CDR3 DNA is TGTGCCAGCAGCCCCTGGGCCAATCAGCCCCAGCATTTT.

The CDR3 sequence: CSVERVAGGETQYF. The CDR3 nucleotides are TGCAGCGTCGAGAGGGTAGCGGGAGGAGAGACCCAGTACTTC. V and J are TRBV29-1 and TRBJ2-5, with 10 bases identical to TRBD2. The CDR3 totals 14 residues. Germline assignment: CDR1 SQVTM and CDR2 ANQGSEA. J gave up 4 bases and V 6 bases, and 8 bases lay outside the gene matches.

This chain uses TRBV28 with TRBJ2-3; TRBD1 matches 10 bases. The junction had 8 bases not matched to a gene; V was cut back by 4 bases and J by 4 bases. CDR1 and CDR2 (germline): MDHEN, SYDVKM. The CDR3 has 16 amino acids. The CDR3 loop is CASSSPGQGTADTQYF. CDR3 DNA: TGTGCCAGCAGTTCCCCGGGACAGGGGACTGCAGATACGCAGTATTTT.

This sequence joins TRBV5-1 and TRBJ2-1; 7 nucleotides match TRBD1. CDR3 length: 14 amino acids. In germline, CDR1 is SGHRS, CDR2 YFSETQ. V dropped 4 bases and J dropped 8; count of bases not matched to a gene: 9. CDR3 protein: CASSKNRGRDEQFF. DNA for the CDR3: TGCGCCAGCAGCAAGAACAGGGGCCGCGATGAGCAGTTCTTC.

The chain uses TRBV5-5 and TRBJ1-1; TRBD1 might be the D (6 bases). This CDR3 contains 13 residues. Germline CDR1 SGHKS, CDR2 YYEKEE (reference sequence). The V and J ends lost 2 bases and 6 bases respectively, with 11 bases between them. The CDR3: CASSLLGASEAFF. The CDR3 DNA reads TGTGCCAGCAGCTTATTGGGGGCCTCTGAAGCTTTCTTT.

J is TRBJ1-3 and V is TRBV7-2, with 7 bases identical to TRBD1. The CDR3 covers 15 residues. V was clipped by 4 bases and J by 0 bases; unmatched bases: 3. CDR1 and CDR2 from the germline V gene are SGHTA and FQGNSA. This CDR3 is CASSSQGGSGNTIYF. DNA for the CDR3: TGTGCCAGCAGCTCCCAGGGGGGCTCTGGAAACACCATATATTTT. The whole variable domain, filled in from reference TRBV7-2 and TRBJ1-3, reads GAGVSQSPSNKVTEKGKDVELRCDPISGHTALYWYRQSLGQGLEFLIYFQGNSAPDKSGLPSDRFSAERTGGSVSTLTIQRTQQEDSAVYLCASSSQGGSGNTIYFGEGSWLTVV.

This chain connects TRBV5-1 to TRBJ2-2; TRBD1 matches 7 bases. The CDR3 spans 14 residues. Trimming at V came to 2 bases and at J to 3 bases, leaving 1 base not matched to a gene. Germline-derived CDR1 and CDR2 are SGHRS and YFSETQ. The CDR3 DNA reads TGCGCCAGCAGCTTACAGGGGTACACCGGGGAGCTGTTTTTT. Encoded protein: CASSLQGYTGELFF.

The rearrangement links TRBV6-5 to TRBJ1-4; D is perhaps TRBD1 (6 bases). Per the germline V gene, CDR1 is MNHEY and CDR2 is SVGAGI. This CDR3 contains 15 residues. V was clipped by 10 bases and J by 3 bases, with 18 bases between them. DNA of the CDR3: TGTGCCATCGGGGCGCGGGGGCCTTCTAATGAAAAACTGTTTTTT. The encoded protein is CAIGARGPSNEKLFF.

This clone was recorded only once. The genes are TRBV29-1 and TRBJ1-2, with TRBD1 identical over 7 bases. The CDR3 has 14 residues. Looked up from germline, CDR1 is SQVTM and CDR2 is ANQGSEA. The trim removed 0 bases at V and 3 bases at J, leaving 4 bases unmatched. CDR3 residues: CSVEDQDRYYGYTF. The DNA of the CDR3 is TGCAGCGTTGAAGATCAGGACAGGTACTATGGCTACACCTTC.

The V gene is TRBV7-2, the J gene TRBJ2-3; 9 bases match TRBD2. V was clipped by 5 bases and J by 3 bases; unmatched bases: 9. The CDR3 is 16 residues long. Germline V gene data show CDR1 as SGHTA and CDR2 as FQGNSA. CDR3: CASSPQATSGTDTQYF. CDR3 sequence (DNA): TGTGCCAGCAGCCCACAGGCGACTAGCGGAACAGATACGCAGTATTTT.

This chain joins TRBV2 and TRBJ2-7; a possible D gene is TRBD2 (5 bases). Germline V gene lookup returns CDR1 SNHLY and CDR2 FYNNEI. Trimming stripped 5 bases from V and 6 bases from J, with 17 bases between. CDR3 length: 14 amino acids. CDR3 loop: CASSPSLVLGEQYF. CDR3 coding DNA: TGTGCCAGCAGTCCTAGCCTAGTTCTGGGCGAGCAGTACTTC.

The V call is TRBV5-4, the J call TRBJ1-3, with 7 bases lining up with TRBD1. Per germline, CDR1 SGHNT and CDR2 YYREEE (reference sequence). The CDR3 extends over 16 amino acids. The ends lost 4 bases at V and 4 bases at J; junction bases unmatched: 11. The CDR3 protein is CASSPTGDRAGNTIYF. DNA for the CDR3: TGTGCCAGCAGCCCGACGGGCGACAGGGCAGGAAACACCATATATTTT. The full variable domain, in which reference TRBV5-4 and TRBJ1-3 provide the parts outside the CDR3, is ETGVTQSPTHLIKTRGQQVTLRCSSQSGHNTVSWYQQALGQGPQFIFQYYREEENGRGNFPPRFSGLQFPNYSSELNVNALELDDSALYLCASSPTGDRAGNTIYFGEGSWLTVV.

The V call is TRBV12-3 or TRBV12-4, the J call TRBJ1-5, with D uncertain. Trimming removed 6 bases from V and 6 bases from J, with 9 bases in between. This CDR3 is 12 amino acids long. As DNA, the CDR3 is TGTGCCAGCAGCCTTTCCCCTCAGCCCCAGCATTTT. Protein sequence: CASSLSPQPQHF.

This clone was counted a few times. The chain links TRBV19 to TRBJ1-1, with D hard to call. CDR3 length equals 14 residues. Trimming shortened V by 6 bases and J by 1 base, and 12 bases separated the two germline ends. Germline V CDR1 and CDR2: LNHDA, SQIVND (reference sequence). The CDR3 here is CASRRSLSNTEAFF. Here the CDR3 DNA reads TGTGCCAGTAGAAGGAGTCTTTCGAACACTGAAGCTTTCTTT. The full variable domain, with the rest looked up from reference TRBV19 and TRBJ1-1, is DGGITQSPKYLFRKEGQNVTLSCEQNLNHDAMYWYRQDPGQGLRLIYYSQIVNDFQKGDIAEGYSVSREKKESFPLTVTSAQKNPTAFYLCASRRSLSNTEAFFGQGTRLTVV.

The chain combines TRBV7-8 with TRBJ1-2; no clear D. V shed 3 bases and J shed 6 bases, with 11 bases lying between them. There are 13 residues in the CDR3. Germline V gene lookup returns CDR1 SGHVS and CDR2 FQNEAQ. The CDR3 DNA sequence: TGTGCCAGCAGCTTCCAGAGGCGTGATGGCTACACCTTC. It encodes CASSFQRRDGYTF.

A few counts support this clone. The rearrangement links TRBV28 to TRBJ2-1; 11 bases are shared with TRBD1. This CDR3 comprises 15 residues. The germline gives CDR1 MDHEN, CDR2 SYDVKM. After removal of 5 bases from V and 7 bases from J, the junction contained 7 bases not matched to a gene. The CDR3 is CASSAPGQGVNEQFF. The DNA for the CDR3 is TGTGCCAGCAGTGCTCCGGGACAGGGGGTTAATGAGCAGTTCTTC.

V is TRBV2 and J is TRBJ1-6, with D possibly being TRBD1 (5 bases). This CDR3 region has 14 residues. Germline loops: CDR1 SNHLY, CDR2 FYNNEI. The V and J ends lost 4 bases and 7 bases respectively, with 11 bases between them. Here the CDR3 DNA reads TGTGCCAGCAGTGTTCCAGGGAACAATTCACCCCTCCACTTT. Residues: CASSVPGNNSPLHF.

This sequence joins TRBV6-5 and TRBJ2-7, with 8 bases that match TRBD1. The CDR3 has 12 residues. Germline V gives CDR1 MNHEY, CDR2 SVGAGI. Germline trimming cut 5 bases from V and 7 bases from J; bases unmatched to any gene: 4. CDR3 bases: TGTGCCAGCAGTACGACAGGGGAAGAGCAGTACTTC. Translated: CASSTTGEEQYF.

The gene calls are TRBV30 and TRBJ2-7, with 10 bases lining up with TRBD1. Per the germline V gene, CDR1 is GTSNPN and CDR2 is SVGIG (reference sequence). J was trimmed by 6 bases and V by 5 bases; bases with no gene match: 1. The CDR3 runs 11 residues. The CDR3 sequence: CAWGTGAEQYF. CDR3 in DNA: TGTGCCTGGGGGACAGGGGCCGAGCAGTACTTC.

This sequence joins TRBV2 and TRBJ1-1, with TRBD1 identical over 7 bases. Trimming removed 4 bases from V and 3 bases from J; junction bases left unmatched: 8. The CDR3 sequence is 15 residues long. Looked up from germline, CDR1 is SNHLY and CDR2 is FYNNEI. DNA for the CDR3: TGTGCCAGCAGTGGGGACAGTGGAGGGTACACTGAAGCTTTCTTT. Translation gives CASSGDSGGYTEAFF.